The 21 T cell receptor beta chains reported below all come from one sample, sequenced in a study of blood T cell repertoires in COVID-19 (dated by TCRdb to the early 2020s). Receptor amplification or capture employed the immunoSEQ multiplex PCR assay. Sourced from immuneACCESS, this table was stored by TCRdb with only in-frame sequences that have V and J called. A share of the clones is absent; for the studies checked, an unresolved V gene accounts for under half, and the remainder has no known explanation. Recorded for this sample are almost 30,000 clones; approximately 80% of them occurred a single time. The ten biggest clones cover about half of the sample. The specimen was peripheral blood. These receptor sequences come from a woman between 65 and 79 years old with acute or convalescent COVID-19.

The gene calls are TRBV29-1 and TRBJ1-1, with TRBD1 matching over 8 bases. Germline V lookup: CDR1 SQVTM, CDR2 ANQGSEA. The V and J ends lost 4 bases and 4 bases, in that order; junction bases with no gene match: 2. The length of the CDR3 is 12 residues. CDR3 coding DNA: TGCAGCGTTGGAACAGGGGGCACTGAAGCTTTCTTT. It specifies CSVGTGGTEAFF.

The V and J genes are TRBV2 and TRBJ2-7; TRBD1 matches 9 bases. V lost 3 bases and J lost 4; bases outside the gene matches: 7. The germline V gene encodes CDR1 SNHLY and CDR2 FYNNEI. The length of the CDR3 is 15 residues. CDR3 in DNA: TGTGCCAGCAGTGAGCGGACAGGGGCCATATACGAGCAGTACTTC. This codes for CASSERTGAIYEQYF.

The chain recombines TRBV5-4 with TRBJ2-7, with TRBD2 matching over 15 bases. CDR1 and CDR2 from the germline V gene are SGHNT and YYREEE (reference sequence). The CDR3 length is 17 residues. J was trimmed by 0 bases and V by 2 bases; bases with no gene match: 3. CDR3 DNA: TGTGCCAGCAGCTTTGGGACTAGCGGGAGGAGCTCCTACGAGCAGTACTTC. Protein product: CASSFGTSGRSSYEQYF.

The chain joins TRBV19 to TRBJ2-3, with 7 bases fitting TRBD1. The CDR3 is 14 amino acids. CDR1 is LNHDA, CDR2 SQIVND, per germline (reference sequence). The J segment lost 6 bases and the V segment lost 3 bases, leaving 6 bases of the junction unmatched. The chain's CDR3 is CASSINRGRDTQYF. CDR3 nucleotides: TGTGCCAGTAGTATCAACAGGGGACGTGATACGCAGTATTTT.

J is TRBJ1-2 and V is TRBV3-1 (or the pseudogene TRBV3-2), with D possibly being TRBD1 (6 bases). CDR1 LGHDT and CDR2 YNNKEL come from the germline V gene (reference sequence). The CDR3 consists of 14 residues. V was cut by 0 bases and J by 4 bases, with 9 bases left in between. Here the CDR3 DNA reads TGTGCCAGCAGCCAAGATCCGGACAGCTATGGCTACACCTTC. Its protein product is CASSQDPDSYGYTF.

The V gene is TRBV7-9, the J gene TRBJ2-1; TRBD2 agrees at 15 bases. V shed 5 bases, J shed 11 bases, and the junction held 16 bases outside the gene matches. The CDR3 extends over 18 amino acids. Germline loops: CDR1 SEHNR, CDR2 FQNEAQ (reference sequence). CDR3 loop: CASSPRTSGRAVGPQQFF. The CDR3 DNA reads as TGTGCCAGCAGCCCACGGACTAGCGGGAGGGCCGTAGGCCCCCAGCAGTTCTTC.

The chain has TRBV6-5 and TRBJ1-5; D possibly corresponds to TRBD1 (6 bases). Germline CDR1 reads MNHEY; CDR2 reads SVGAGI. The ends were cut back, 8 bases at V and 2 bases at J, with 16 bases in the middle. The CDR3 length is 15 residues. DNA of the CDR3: TGTGCCAGCTACCGGACAGACATGGGCAATCAGCCCCAGCATTTT. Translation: CASYRTDMGNQPQHF.

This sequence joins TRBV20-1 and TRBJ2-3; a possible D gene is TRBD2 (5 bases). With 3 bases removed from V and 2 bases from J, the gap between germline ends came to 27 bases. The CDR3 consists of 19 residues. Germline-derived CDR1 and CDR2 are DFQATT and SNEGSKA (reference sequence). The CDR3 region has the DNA TGCAGTGCTAGTTTCTTCGGAGGTGGGCAGAATCTTCACACAGATACGCAGTATTTT. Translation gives CSASFFGGGQNLHTDTQYF.

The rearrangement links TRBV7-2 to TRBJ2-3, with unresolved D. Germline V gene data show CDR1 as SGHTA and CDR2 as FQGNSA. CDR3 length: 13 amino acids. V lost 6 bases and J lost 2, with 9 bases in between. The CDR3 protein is CASRQEPTDTQYF. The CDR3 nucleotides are TGTGCCAGCAGGCAAGAGCCCACAGATACGCAGTATTTT.

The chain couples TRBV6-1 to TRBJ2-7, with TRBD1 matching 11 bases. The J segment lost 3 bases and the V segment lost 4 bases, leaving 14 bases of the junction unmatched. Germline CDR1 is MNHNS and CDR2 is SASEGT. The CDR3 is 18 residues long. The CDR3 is CASSARRTGGAGYYEQYF. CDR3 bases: TGTGCCAGCAGTGCACGGAGGACAGGGGGCGCGGGCTACTACGAGCAGTACTTC.

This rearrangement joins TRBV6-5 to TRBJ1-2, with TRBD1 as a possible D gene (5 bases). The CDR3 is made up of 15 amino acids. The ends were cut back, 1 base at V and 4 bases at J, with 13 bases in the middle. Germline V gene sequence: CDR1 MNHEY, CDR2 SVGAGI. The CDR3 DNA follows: TGTGCCAGCAGTTACTGGGACTCGGGGGGCTATGGCTACACCTTC. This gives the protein CASSYWDSGGYGYTF.

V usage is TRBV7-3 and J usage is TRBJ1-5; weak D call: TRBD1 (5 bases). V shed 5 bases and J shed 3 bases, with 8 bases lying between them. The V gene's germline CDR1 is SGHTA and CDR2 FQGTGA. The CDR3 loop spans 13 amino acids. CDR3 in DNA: TGTGCCAGCAGCCAGGACAACAATCAGCCCCAGCATTTT. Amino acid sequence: CASSQDNNQPQHF.

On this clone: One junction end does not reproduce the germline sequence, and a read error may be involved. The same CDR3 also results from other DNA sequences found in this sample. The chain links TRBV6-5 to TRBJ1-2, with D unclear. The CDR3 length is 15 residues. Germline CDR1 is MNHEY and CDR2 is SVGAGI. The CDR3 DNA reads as TGTGCTAGCAGTTACTCGAATCCGAGGAGAGATGGCTACACCTTC. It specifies CASSYSNPRRDGYTF.

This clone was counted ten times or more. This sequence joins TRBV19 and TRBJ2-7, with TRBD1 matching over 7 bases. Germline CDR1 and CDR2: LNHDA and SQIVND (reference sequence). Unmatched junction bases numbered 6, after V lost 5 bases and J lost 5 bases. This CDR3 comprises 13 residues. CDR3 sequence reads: CASSLTGFNEQYF. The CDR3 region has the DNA TGTGCCAGTAGTCTGACAGGGTTCAACGAGCAGTACTTC.

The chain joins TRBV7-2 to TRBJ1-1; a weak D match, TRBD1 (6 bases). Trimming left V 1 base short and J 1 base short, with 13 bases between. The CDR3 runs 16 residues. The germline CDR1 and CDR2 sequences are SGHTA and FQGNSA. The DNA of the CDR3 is TGTGCCAGCAGCTTAGGGGGGGGGCCCAGGAACACTGAAGCTTTCTTT. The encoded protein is CASSLGGGPRNTEAFF.

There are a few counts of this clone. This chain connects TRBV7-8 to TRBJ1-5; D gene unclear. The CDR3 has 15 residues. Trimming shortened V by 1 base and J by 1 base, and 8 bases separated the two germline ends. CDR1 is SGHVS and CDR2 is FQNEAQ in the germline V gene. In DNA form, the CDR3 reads TGTGCCAGCAGCTTAGTCTCTCAGAGCAATCAGCCCCAGCATTTT. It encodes CASSLVSQSNQPQHF.

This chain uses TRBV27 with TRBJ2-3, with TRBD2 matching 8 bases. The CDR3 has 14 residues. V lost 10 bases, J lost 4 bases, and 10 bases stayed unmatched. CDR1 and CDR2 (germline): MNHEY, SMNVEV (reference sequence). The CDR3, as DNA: TGTGCCATCAAAGCGGGGGCCCCCTCAGATACGCAGTATTTT. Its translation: CAIKAGAPSDTQYF.

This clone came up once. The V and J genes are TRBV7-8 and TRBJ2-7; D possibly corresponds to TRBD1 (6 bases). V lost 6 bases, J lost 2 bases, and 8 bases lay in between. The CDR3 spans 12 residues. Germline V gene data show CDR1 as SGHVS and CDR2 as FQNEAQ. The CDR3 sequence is CASRGQAYEQYF. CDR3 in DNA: TGTGCCAGCAGGGGACAAGCCTACGAGCAGTACTTC.

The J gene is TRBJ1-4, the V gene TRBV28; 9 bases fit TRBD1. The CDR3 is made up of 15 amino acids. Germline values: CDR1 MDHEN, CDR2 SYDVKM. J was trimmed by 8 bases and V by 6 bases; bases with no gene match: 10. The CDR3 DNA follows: TGTGCCAGCAGAGGCCCGGGACAGGGTATGGAAAAACTGTTTTTT. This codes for CASRGPGQGMEKLFF. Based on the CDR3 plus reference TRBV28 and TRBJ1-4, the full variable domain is DVKVTQSSRYLVKRTGEKVFLECVQDMDHENMFWYRQDPGLGLRLIYFSYDVKMKEKGDIPEGYSVSREKKERFSLILESASTNQTSMYLCASRGPGQGMEKLFFGSGTQLSVL.

The CDR3 loop reads CASSQDRGQGDTQYF. CDR3 nucleotides: TGTGCCAGCAGCCAAGATAGGGGGCAAGGGGATACGCAGTATTTT. J is TRBJ2-3 and V is TRBV4-2; 7 bases agree with TRBD1. CDR1 is LGHNA, CDR2 YNFKEQ, per germline. The CDR3 contains 15 residues. The J segment lost 6 bases and the V segment lost 0 bases, leaving 6 bases of the junction unmatched.

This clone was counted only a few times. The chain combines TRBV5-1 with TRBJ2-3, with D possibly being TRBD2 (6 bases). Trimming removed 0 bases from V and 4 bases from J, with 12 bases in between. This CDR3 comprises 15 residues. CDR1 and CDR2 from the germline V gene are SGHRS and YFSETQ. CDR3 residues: CASSLAGALPDTQYF. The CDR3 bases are TGCGCCAGCAGCTTGGCGGGAGCTCTGCCAGATACGCAGTATTTT.